The rows below give T cell receptor beta chains drawn from one sample of a study of blood T cells in healthy people across ages. Each CDR3 protein gets one entry after TCRdb re-called the 5' RACE reads with MiXCR. The sample carries around 1.7 million distinct CDR3 sequences, roughly 27% recorded once. The sample was blood. The receptors stem from a woman between 25 and 40 years old in good health. CDR3s leave out the opening cysteine and the closing phenylalanine or tryptophan. The order of the fields is V gene, J gene, CDR3 protein.

>TRBV6-5|TRBJ1-4
ASGSGEKLF
>TRBV6-2/TRBV6-3|TRBJ1-4
ASSYGRRRDEKLF
>TRBV3-1|TRBJ2-5
ASQPSTSNQETQY
>TRBV15|TRBJ2-1
ATRSPGDRYNEQF
>TRBV12-3/TRBV12-4|TRBJ2-7
ASKPVGLAGEYEQY
>TRBV7-9|TRBJ2-7
ASSYREANAEQY
>TRBV18|TRBJ2-1
ASSPVALDEQF
>TRBV7-2|TRBJ2-5
ASRSVGADQY
>TRBV6-2/TRBV6-3|TRBJ2-1
ASTWGVGNEQF
>TRBV15|TRBJ2-7
ATSRGVSYEQY
>TRBV14|-
ASSQTGGSHYEQY
>TRBV20-1|TRBJ2-1
SARASGGRGEQF
>TRBV10-3|TRBJ2-3
AIRPGAGGVGTDTQY
>TRBV7-9|TRBJ1-4
ASSNRDTQKLF
>TRBV5-1|TRBJ2-2
ASSPTPKRGVNTGELF
>TRBV6-1|TRBJ2-7
ASSGRLAGAYEQY
>TRBV7-2|TRBJ2-5
ASTLVPFVETQY
>TRBV5-1|TRBJ2-1
ASKGQGDLNNEQF
>TRBV7-2|TRBJ2-3
ASSLALAAGTDTQY
>TRBV6-6|TRBJ1-1
ASSDRTGVLNTEAF
>TRBV20-1|TRBJ1-2
SASLLGRYGHT
>TRBV10-3|TRBJ1-2
AIRMGQGGGYT
>TRBV18|TRBJ2-1
ASSPVLTANEQF
>TRBV5-1|TRBJ2-5
ASATGDRETQY
>TRBV5-1|TRBJ2-3
ASSSLAGPTNTQY
>TRBV30|TRBJ2-1
AWSVALTHNEQF
>TRBV7-3|TRBJ2-4
ASSPGQGDIQY
>TRBV5-1|TRBJ2-1
ASSSLAGGPIEQF
>TRBV24-1|TRBJ1-2
ATSLGGVGQGPYGYT
>TRBV20-1|TRBJ2-5
SATPPLGGGVREETQY
>TRBV9|TRBJ2-5
ASSAGTSGTLEETQY
>TRBV6-2/TRBV6-3|TRBJ2-4
ASIGTAKNIQY
>TRBV20-1|TRBJ2-2
SAGQGEEAGELF
>TRBV24-1|TRBJ1-2
ATSDPTGGSDGYT
>TRBV9|TRBJ1-2
ASSVGDNSYT
>TRBV12-3/TRBV12-4|TRBJ2-1
ANSLWGPGEQF
>TRBV6-1|TRBJ2-7
ASRASGPYEHY
>TRBV24-1|TRBJ2-1
ATSDRDTEGYNEQF
>TRBV25-1|TRBJ1-1
ASTSYTEAF
>TRBV28|TRBJ1-1
AGQGAGTGNTEAF
>TRBV29-1|TRBJ2-2
SVVKHTGELF
>TRBV5-1|TRBJ1-2
ASSRDDRATSHYGYT
>TRBV10-3|TRBJ1-5
AISESTGKGFNQPQH
>TRBV3-1|TRBJ1-6
ASSRSGSDSPLH
>TRBV28|TRBJ2-5
ASMRSQETQY
>TRBV9|TRBJ2-3
ASSGGGPRAFGDTQY
>TRBV12-3/TRBV12-4|TRBJ2-1
ASSPWREQF
>TRBV5-1|TRBJ2-7
ASSLAWGTSIPYEQY
>TRBV5-1|TRBJ2-3
ASSLSGLAASTDMQY